The entry below describes one T cell receptor (beta chain). The antigen remains undetermined. The length of the CDR3 is 15 residues. V shed 5 bases and J shed 3 bases, with 17 bases lying between them. CDR1 is SGHTA and CDR2 is FQGNSA in the germline V gene. The PCR employed 60 Vbeta primers together with 13 Jbeta primers. Method: immunoSEQ multiplex PCR; TCRdb's copy keeps in-frame clones and lacks some. The sample lists about 150,000 clones, almost 80% occurring once. This sample was taken from a study of cytomegalovirus exposure and HLA in healthy donors. Whole-study results and caveats: Excluded: some indistinguishable V segments such as TRBV6-2 and TRBV6-3.

This rearrangement joins TRBV7-2 to TRBJ2-7, with D tentatively TRBD2 (7 bases). The source material was PBMCs. This clonotype was sampled from a woman in her 30s in good health and CMV-seronegative. CDR3 sequence reads: CASSPYRGGSYEQYF. The CDR3 nucleotides read TGTGCCAGCAGCCCGTATAGGGGGGGGAGCTACGAGCAGTACTTC.